This T cell receptor beta chain was retrieved from a study of blood T cell repertoires in COVID-19. Overall study: Samples of COVID-19 (acute and convalescent) were obtained from the United States, Italy and Spain.

Repertoires were generated with immunoSEQ multiplex PCR, while TCRdb's copy carries only in-frame clones and drops some. The table lists 300,000 or so clones, more than 75% of them singletons, with 2.6% in the top ten. This CDR3 contains 14 residues. Per the germline V gene, CDR1 is SGHAT and CDR2 is FQDESV (reference sequence). V was clipped by 5 bases and J by 3 bases, with 14 bases between them. The sequence came from a man in his fifties or sixties who had recovered from COVID-19. This sequence joins TRBV11-1 and TRBJ2-7; D not resolved. The sequenced sample consisted of PBMCs or T cells enriched from blood (not recorded which). Written as DNA, the CDR3 is TGTGCCAGCAGCCTGGCGGCACGGAGCTACGAGCAGTACTTC. Translated, it gives CASSLAARSYEQYF.